This T cell receptor beta chain was captured by sequencing in a study of control samples from healthy donors and cancer patients (dated by TCRdb to about 2020). According to the germline V gene, CDR1 reads MNHEY and CDR2 reads SVGEGT. The cysteine opens and the phenylalanine closes a CDR3 of 15 amino acids. Only CDR3 DNA remains: 45 bases, in frame from the first base. V gives up 5 bases and J gives up 6 bases, and the segment between their germline ends measures 17 bases. This clone was detected only once. Its specific antigen is unknown. The record has no base qualities; no much larger clone is one base away. The library was built by means of the immunoSEQ multiplex PCR assay. Held by TCRdb, this immuneACCESS table contains in-frame sequences only and omits some clones. Under half of the omission traces to an unresolved V gene where checked; the cause of the rest is unknown. For this sample the table gives about 170,000 clones, of which 90% to 95% were detected only once. About 1.4% of the sample goes to the ten largest clones.

The V and J genes are TRBV6-2 or TRBV6-3 and TRBJ1-5, with TRBD1 tentatively as D gene (5 bases match). This TCR came from a young woman in good health. The sample consisted of blood. CDR3 protein: CASSAGLLTGQPQHF. The sequenced DNA is TGTGCCAGCAGTGCGGGACTCCTCACCGGTCAGCCCCAGCATTTT.